This note documents a single T cell receptor (beta chain) sequence. CDR1 LGHNA and CDR2 YSLEER come from the germline V gene. Deletions cut 0 bases from V and 4 bases from J, with 16 bases between. CDR3 size: 17 residues. Profiling relied on immunoSEQ multiplex PCR, and the TCRdb table lists in-frame clones only, not all of them. The sample consists of 20,000 to 25,000 clones, about 88% of them appearing once. This record belongs to a study of T cell changes during pregnancy in multiple sclerosis. The chain is built from TRBV4-3 and TRBJ2-1; the D gene is possibly TRBD1 (5 bases). The sequenced sample was CD8+ T cells from peripheral blood mononuclear cells, obtained after pregnancy. The receptor was derived from a female donor with multiple sclerosis, enrolled in a pregnancy study. CDR3 loop: CASSQDKLGASYNEQFF. CDR3 DNA: TGCGCCAGCAGCCAAGATAAACTTGGGGCTTCTTACAATGAGCAGTTCTTC.